This entry concerns a single TCR beta chain. The data stem from a study of blood T cells in healthy people across ages. Next came a second PCR, run for about 6 to 11 cycles, which used a sample-barcoded 5' primer along with a J-beta primer mix. Every molecule of cDNA carried a tag from a template-switch adaptor with 12 random nucleotides. One entry per CDR3 protein, called by TCRdb with MiXCR from the 5' RACE reads. The data contain 1.8 million or so distinct CDR3 sequences, roughly two fifths of them singletons. Total RNA, at least 5.5 micrograms per sample, came from PBMCs. Germline CDR1 is MDHEN and CDR2 is SYDVKM. V dropped 8 bases and J dropped 2 bases, with 22 bases sitting between them. The CDR3 length is 16 residues.

The source is a human donor in good health. The chain joins TRBV28 to TRBJ2-7; possible D gene TRBD2, 7 bases. The sample comprised blood. The CDR3 sequence: CASSAGKGEGAYEQYF. CDR3 in DNA: TGTGCCAGCTCGGCAGGGAAGGGGGAGGGGGCCTACGAGCAGTACTTC.